A selection of T cell receptor beta chains follows, all from one sample in a study of breast tumors, draining lymph nodes, adjacent tissues. Via MiXCR, TCRdb re-called the multiplex PCR reads, giving one row per CDR3 protein. This sample has about 270,000 distinct CDR3 sequences; around 30% occur once, and the top ten carry 1.1%. The sequenced sample was axillary lymph node tissue. These receptors all stem from a female donor with breast cancer. Some clones in this sample may be carry-over from other donors' samples. Each CDR3 is given with its conserved first and last residue. Each record gives: clone size, D gene, J gene, V gene, CDR3 DNA, CDR3 protein. D genes are given only for firm matches. Clone size, where shown, is once, few, many, or a class for clones that have expanded.

many,NA,TRBJ2-3,TRBV4-1,TGCGCCAGCAGCCCGCAACAGGGAACAGATACGCAGTATTTT,CASSPQQGTDTQYF
many,NA,TRBJ1-5,TRBV19,TGTGCCAGTAGTATGCGGGGGGTTCTTGGCAATCAGCCCCAGCATTTT,CASSMRGVLGNQPQHF
many,TRBD1,TRBJ1-2,TRBV6-1,TGTGCCAGCAGTGGGGACAGGGTGAGCGGCTACACCTTC,CASSGDRVSGYTF
many,TRBD1,TRBJ1-4,TRBV5-8,TGTGCCAGCAGCTCCCTTACAGGGGCTTTAAATGAAAAACTGTTTTTT,CASSSLTGALNEKLFF
many,NA,TRBJ2-3,TRBV20-1,TGCAGTGCTAGAGAGTGGGGAAGCAGCACAGATACGCAGTATTTT,CSAREWGSSTDTQYF
NA,NA,TRBJ2-2,TRBV20-1,TGCAGTGCCCCAGCTGCGGGACAAACGACCACCGGGGAGCTGTTTTTT,CSAPAAGQTTTGELFF
many,NA,TRBJ2-6,TRBV20-1,TGCAGTGCTAGAGTCGGGGGTTCTGGGGCCAACGTCCTGACTTTC,CSARVGGSGANVLTF
many,TRBD1,TRBJ2-1,TRBV12-3/TRBV12-4,TGTGCCAGCAGACAGCGGGGACAGGGCGGCAATGAGCAGTTCTTC,CASRQRGQGGNEQFF
many,NA,TRBJ2-2,TRBV5-6,TGTGCCAGCAGCTTGGGACGGGAGTTCACCGGGGAGCTGTTTTTT,CASSLGREFTGELFF
NA,NA,TRBJ1-2,TRBV28,TGTGCCAGCACCGATATACGTCAGGGGACGCGATACAACTATGGCTACACCTTC,CASTDIRQGTRYNYGYTF
NA,TRBD1,TRBJ1-6,TRBV6-4,TGTGCCAGCAGTGCGGACAGGGGTGCGTCACCCCTCCACTTT,CASSADRGASPLHF
many,TRBD1,TRBJ1-5,TRBV20-1,TGCAGTGCTAGGACAGGGGGCGGGGGACAGCCCCAGCATTTT,CSARTGGGGQPQHF
NA,NA,TRBJ1-6,TRBV10-1,TGCGCCAGCAGTACTATACAGGGCCCAGCCTATAATTCACCCCTCCACTTT,CASSTIQGPAYNSPLHF
NA,NA,TRBJ2-2,TRBV12-3/TRBV12-4,TGTGCCAGCAGCCAAGGGGGTCCGAACACCGGGGAGCTGCTTTTT,CASSQGGPNTGELLF
many,TRBD1,TRBJ2-1,TRBV6-6,TGTGCCAGCAGTTCGGTGGGGACAGGGATGAATGAGCAGTTCTTC,CASSSVGTGMNEQFF
many,NA,TRBJ1-2,TRBV6-6,TGTGCCAGCAGTTACTGGGCCAGGGGAGAGGCGTATGGCTACACCTTC,CASSYWARGEAYGYTF
NA,NA,TRBJ2-1,TRBV30,TGTGCCTGGACACTGGGAGGAGGGGTCAATGAGCAGTTCTTC,CAWTLGGGVNEQFF
medium-sized,NA,TRBJ2-7,TRBV15,TGTGCCACCCGATTATGGGAATCCTACGAGCAGTACTTC,CATRLWESYEQYF
few,NA,TRBJ1-1,TRBV10-3,TGTGCCATCACCCGGGACACGGGGACTGAAGCTTTCTTT,CAITRDTGTEAFF
few,TRBD1,TRBJ2-2,TRBV3-1,TGTGCCAGCAGCCCCGAGGGACAGGGGGCGACCGGGGAGCTGTTTTTT,CASSPEGQGATGELFF
many,NA,TRBJ2-1,TRBV12-3/TRBV12-4,TGTGCCAGCAGTTCGTTATACAATGAGCAGTTCTTC,CASSSLYNEQFF
NA,NA,TRBJ1-2,TRBV9,TGTGCCAGCAGCGTAGGGGCGCGAGTGGGCGGCTACACCTTC,CASSVGARVGGYTF
NA,NA,TRBJ2-5,TRBV18,TGTGCCAGCTCACCTCCCTGGGACAACCAAGAGACCCAGTACTTC,CASSPPWDNQETQYF
NA,TRBD1,TRBJ1-5,TRBV12-3/TRBV12-4,TGTGCCAGCAGTCGAGGGACAGGGGGTATGGACGTGAATCAGCCCCAGCATTTT,CASSRGTGGMDVNQPQHF
once,NA,TRBJ1-1,TRBV20-1,TGCAGTGCTAGAAGACCACAGGTTCACACTGAAGCTTTCTTT,CSARRPQVHTEAFF
NA,NA,TRBJ1-1,TRBV10-3,TGTGCCATCAGTGAGTCCAGGGGCCCTGACTTATCGGCTGAAGCTTTCTTT,CAISESRGPDLSAEAFF
many,NA,TRBJ2-5,TRBV7-8,TGTGCCAGCGGAACTGGAACTCCCCGAGGACGAGAGACCCAGTACTTC,CASGTGTPRGRETQYF
NA,TRBD1,TRBJ2-5,TRBV6-6,TGTGCCAGCAGTTATCATACCGGGACAGGGCTTATGGAGACCCAGTACTTC,CASSYHTGTGLMETQYF
once,TRBD1,TRBJ1-5,TRBV2,TGTGCCATCCGGACAGGGGAATTGCAGCCCCAGCATTTT,CAIRTGELQPQHF
NA,NA,TRBJ2-7,TRBV6-2/TRBV6-3,TGTGCCAGCCTAAAGGCAGGTACCTACGAGCAGTACTTC,CASLKAGTYEQYF
once,TRBD2,TRBJ2-3,TRBV10-3,TGTGCCACCAGACTAGCGGGAGGGTCAGATACGCAGTATTTT,CATRLAGGSDTQYF
many,TRBD2,TRBJ2-1,TRBV19,TGTGCCAGTCGACTAGCGGGAGGGCCCGGGGGCAATGAGCAGTTCTTC,CASRLAGGPGGNEQFF
NA,TRBD1,TRBJ2-1,TRBV29-1,TGCAGCGTAGGGAGCAGGGGGCTGGGCGAGCAGTTCTTC,CSVGSRGLGEQFF
many,TRBD2,TRBJ2-3,TRBV7-2,TGTGCCAGCAGCTTAGCTCTAGCGGGCTCTAGCACAGATACGCAGTATTTT,CASSLALAGSSTDTQYF
NA,NA,TRBJ1-2,TRBV5-4,TGTGCCAGCAGCTTCCTAGGGGCCGGCTACACCTTC,CASSFLGAGYTF
many,TRBD2,TRBJ2-3,TRBV7-6,TGTGCCAGCAGCTCGGGACTAGCGGGAGGGCGGGCGCAGTATTTT,CASSSGLAGGRAQYF
many,TRBD1,TRBJ2-7,TRBV20-1,TGCAGTGCTAGCGAGACAGGGTCCTCAATCTACGAGCAGTACTTC,CSASETGSSIYEQYF
NA,NA,TRBJ2-5,TRBV7-9,TGTGCCAGCAGCCTAGTTGGTTCCTGGGCAGGGGAAGAGACCCTGTACTTC,CASSLVGSWAGEETLYF
many,TRBD2,TRBJ2-5,TRBV5-1,TGCGCCAGCAGCTTGGGGACTAGCGGGAGCCGGGAGACCCAGTACTTC,CASSLGTSGSRETQYF
many,NA,TRBJ2-3,TRBV7-9,TGTGCCAGCAGCCACTCCAGGGACCTCGGAGTCACAGATACGCAGTATTTT,CASSHSRDLGVTDTQYF
many,NA,TRBJ2-3,TRBV12-3/TRBV12-4,TGTGCCAGCAGTTTAGAAGTGGGAGGATCGCCAGATACGCAGTATTTT,CASSLEVGGSPDTQYF
many,NA,TRBJ1-5,TRBV12-3/TRBV12-4,TGTGCCAGCAGTTTAATGGCCTCGAAGGCCCAGCATTTT,CASSLMASKAQHF
many,NA,TRBJ2-5,TRBV4-1,TGCGCCAGCAGCCAAGAACCTCCCCGATCCCTCCAAGAGACCCAGTACTTC,CASSQEPPRSLQETQYF
NA,NA,TRBJ1-5,TRBV4-1,TGCGCCAGCAGCCAGATAGCGGGAGATCAGCCCCAGCATTTT,CASSQIAGDQPQHF
many,NA,TRBJ2-3,TRBV7-8,TGTGCCAGCACCCACGGCTGGGGCGGACTAACTTCCACAGATACGCAGTATTTT,CASTHGWGGLTSTDTQYF
many,NA,TRBJ2-2,TRBV5-1,TGCGCCAGCAGCCGGGACTCCGGGGGGGAGCTGTTTTTT,CASSRDSGGELFF
NA,NA,TRBJ1-5,TRBV15,TGTGCCACCAGCTTTATCCCCGGGACGGGTCATCAGCCCCAGCATTTT,CATSFIPGTGHQPQHF
many,TRBD2,TRBJ2-7,TRBV2,TGTGCCAGCAGACTAGGACTAGCGGGAGGGCCCGGGTCCTACGAGCAGTACTTC,CASRLGLAGGPGSYEQYF
NA,NA,TRBJ1-2,TRBV10-2,TGCGCCAGCAGTGAGAGGAGGGAAAACTATGGCTACACCTTC,CASSERRENYGYTF
NA,NA,TRBJ1-1,TRBV2,TGTGCCAGCTCAACACTCGGGGGTAGGGCTGAAGCTTTCTTT,CASSTLGGRAEAFF
many,NA,TRBJ1-3,TRBV5-6,TGTGCCAGCAACCGGGCAGGGCTGGACACCATATATTTT,CASNRAGLDTIYF
many,NA,TRBJ1-2,TRBV20-1,TGCAGTGCTAGGCAGGGAGGTGGCTACACCTTC,CSARQGGGYTF
many,NA,TRBJ2-2,TRBV7-8,TGTGCCAGCAGCCCGGAGGCTTTGGGGACCGGGGAGCTGTTTTTT,CASSPEALGTGELFF